The clone carrying this T cell receptor (beta chain) was found a few times. Its specificity is not known. A universal primer site was added by template switching, and unique molecular identifiers were carried by the cDNA. TCRdb redid the calling of the 5' RACE reads with MiXCR, one entry per CDR3 protein. Here the sample spans 500,000 to 650,000 distinct CDR3 sequences, just over 7% being singletons. The CDR3 totals 16 residues. Germline lookup yields CDR1 LGHDT and CDR2 YNNKEL (reference sequence). Trimming pared 2 bases from V and 2 bases from J, leaving 13 bases between. Healthy Caucasians made up all donors. The data originate from a study of identical twins. General study findings and limits: While abundant cord blood beta clonotypes carried fewer insertions, memory repertoires showed no such pattern.

The same sample was also studied in work on yellow fever vaccine responses in identical twins.

Source material: PBMCs. V usage is TRBV3-1 and J usage is TRBJ2-4; D is possibly TRBD1 (5 bases). The sequence derives from a woman aged 18 to 35 in good health. As DNA, the CDR3 is TGTGCCAGCAGCCAACAGGACAAGCCCTCCAAAAACATTCAGTACTTC. It encodes CASSQQDKPSKNIQYF.